What follows is one T cell receptor beta chain and its context. Its target is not known. Among the patients, none had received any treatment before thyroid surgery. TCRdb ran MiXCR on the PCR reads. Seen here are more than 4,000 clones, about 24% observed once, and the top ten hold about 10%. The data were obtained in a study of metastatic and nonmetastatic thyroid tumors. General study points: For both blood and tumor, malignant thyroid tumors reportedly showed significantly higher TCR beta diversity than benign nodules did.

The sample was tumor tissue. The clonotype was recovered from a male donor with papillary thyroid cancer or a benign thyroid nodule (not recorded which). Some clones in this sample may be carry-over from other donors' samples.

CDR3 coding DNA: TGTGCCAGCAGGCACGACGGAAGCTCCTACAATGAGCAGTTCTTC. It specifies CASRHDGSSYNEQFF. The chain combines TRBV28 with TRBJ2-1; no clear D gene. Germline values: CDR1 MDHEN, CDR2 SYDVKM. The V end was cut by 6 bases, the J end by 0 bases, with 12 bases between. The CDR3 runs to 15 residues.